The sequence of this T cell receptor beta chain was determined in a study of control samples from healthy donors and cancer patients. V trimming: 7 bases; J trimming: 6 bases; junction bases outside the gene matches: 8. The CDR3 loop spans 14 amino acids. The germline V gene encodes CDR1 LNHDA and CDR2 SQIVND (reference sequence). The repertoire was sequenced with immunoSEQ multiplex PCR; TCRdb's copy has only in-frame clones and lacks some. The sample holds fewer than 500,000 clones; 75% to 95% are singletons and the top ten take just under 6.5%. V is TRBV19 and J is TRBJ1-5, with 8 bases fitting TRBD1. Source material: PBMCs. The receptor was isolated from a man aged 40-50 years with head and neck cancer. The CDR3: CASTIRGQGQPQHF. As DNA, the CDR3 is TGTGCCAGTACTATCAGGGGGCAAGGTCAGCCCCAGCATTTT.